This T cell receptor beta chain appears in the sequencing data of a study of cytomegalovirus exposure and HLA in healthy donors. Background on the study: Ancestry clustering placed about four fifths of over 300 genotyped donors in the Caucasian-associated cluster.

In regard to this clone: What it binds is not known.

General observations from the study: Researchers reported that three CMV-associated chains were confirmed in vitro as CMV antigen-specific.

Primers for the PCR totalled 60 Vbeta and 13 Jbeta. The assay was immunoSEQ multiplex PCR, and TCRdb's table has in-frame clones only and misses some. Among about 130,000 clones listed, roughly 10% were seen once. Per the germline V gene, CDR1 is SGHRS and CDR2 is YFSETQ. V gave up 3 bases and J gave up 0 bases; unmatched junction bases: 17. CDR3 size: 20 residues. Input material: PBMCs. The sequence came from a man aged 45-60 years in good health and CMV-seronegative. The V call is TRBV5-1, the J call TRBJ2-5; 10 bases are a match to TRBD1. The CDR3 loop reads CASSSPRQGALLLNQETQYF. The CDR3 nucleotides are TGCGCCAGCAGCTCCCCACGACAGGGGGCGTTACTCTTGAACCAAGAGACCCAGTACTTC.